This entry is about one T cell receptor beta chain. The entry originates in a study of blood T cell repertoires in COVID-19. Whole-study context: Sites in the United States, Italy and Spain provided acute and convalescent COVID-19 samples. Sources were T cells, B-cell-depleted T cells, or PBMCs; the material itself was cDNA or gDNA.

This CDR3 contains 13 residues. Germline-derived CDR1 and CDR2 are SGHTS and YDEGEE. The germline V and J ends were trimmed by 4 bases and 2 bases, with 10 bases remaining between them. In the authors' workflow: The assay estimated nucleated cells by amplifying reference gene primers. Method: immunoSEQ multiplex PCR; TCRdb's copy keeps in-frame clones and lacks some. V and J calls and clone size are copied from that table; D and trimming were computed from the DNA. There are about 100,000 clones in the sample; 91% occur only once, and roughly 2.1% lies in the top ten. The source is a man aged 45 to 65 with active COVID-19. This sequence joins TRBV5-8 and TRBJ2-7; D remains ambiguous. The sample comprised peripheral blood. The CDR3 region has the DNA TGTGCCAGCAGCATCCGGGTCCCCTACGAGCAGTACTTC. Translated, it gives CASSIRVPYEQYF.